This record concerns one TCR beta chain sequence. The sample belongs to a study of monozygotic twins with inflammatory bowel disease. TCRdb re-called the 5' RACE reads, yielding one record per CDR3 amino acid sequence without DNA. The ten most abundant clones cover around 2.4% of a sample with fewer than 550,000 distinct CDR3 sequences. CDR1 MDHEN and CDR2 SYDVKM come from the germline V gene. The CDR3 extends over 15 amino acids. Material for sequencing was blood. This sequence was found in a human donor with ulcerative colitis or Crohn's disease, or a healthy co-twin of an affected twin (not recorded which). The chain couples TRBV28 to TRBJ2-7; TCRdb returns TRBD2, unconfirmable since there is no DNA. CDR3 region: CATWPSGSISYEQYF.